The 9 T cell receptor beta chains reported below all come from one sample, sequenced in a study of blood T cell repertoires in COVID-19. Assay: immunoSEQ multiplex PCR; the TCRdb copy retains only in-frame clones and omits some. The profile covers roughly 68,000 clones, with roughly 90% appearing a single time and 7.3% taken by the ten largest. The sample comprised peripheral blood. These receptors came from a man aged 40-49 years with COVID-19, enrolled during active disease.

This chain joins TRBV10-3 and TRBJ1-2, with D possibly matching TRBD1 (5 bases). V dropped 0 bases and J dropped 4 bases, with 12 bases sitting between them. In germline, CDR1 is ENHRY, CDR2 SYGVKD. The CDR3 runs to 15 residues. The CDR3 bases are TGTGCCATCAGTGAGTCAGGGGTTCAGGGCTATGGCTACACCTTC. Residues: CAISESGVQGYGYTF.

The chain joins TRBV2 to TRBJ1-3; no definite D call. V was trimmed by 6 bases and J by 0 bases, leaving 15 bases between them. Germline CDR1 and CDR2: SNHLY and FYNNEI. This CDR3 is 16 amino acids long. This CDR3 is CASRPLDVVSGNTIYF. CDR3 sequence (DNA): TGTGCCAGCAGACCGTTAGATGTAGTCTCTGGAAACACCATATATTTT.

This chain links TRBV28 with TRBJ2-3; 7 nucleotides line up with TRBD2. Germline CDR1 reads MDHEN; CDR2 reads SYDVKM. CDR3 length: 13 amino acids. V dropped 6 bases and J dropped 6; count of bases not matched to a gene: 6. The CDR3 region is CASSPTSPDTQYF. The DNA of the CDR3 is TGTGCCAGCAGCCCGACTAGCCCCGATACGCAGTATTTT.

The V gene is TRBV30, the J gene TRBJ1-2, with a tentative D call TRBD1 (6 bases). Germline V gene sequence: CDR1 GTSNPN, CDR2 SVGIG (reference sequence). The CDR3 is 13 amino acids. The V end was cut by 2 bases, the J end by 8 bases, with 15 bases between. The CDR3 protein is CAWSIRQDQGYTF. The DNA for the CDR3 is TGTGCCTGGAGTATCCGACAGGATCAAGGCTACACCTTC.

This clone was found a few times. V is TRBV28 and J is TRBJ1-4; D gene unclear. There are 14 residues in the CDR3. V gave up 5 bases and J gave up 5 bases, with 12 bases separating them. The germline V gene encodes CDR1 MDHEN and CDR2 SYDVKM. The CDR3 spells CASSQTPWNEKLFF. For the CDR3, the DNA is TGTGCCAGCAGTCAAACACCATGGAATGAAAAACTGTTTTTT.

This chain links TRBV6-5 with TRBJ2-7; the match to TRBD1 covers 7 bases. Losses at the gene ends were 6 bases for V and 3 bases for J; bases not matched to a gene: 8. This CDR3 comprises 14 residues. The germline CDR1 and CDR2 sequences are MNHEY and SVGAGI. The CDR3 coding sequence is TGTGCCAGCAGGGGCCCGGGACAGAGCTACGAGCAGTACTTC. Its protein is CASRGPGQSYEQYF.

The chain is built from TRBV27 and TRBJ1-5, with D hard to call. This CDR3 is 16 amino acids long. The V gene's germline CDR1 is MNHEY and CDR2 SMNVEV (reference sequence). With 6 bases removed from V and 4 bases from J, the gap between germline ends came to 19 bases. CDR3 nucleotide sequence: TGTGCCAGCAGAGCAGACCGATTAGCCGTGAATCAGCCCCAGCATTTT. Translation gives CASRADRLAVNQPQHF.

A single count supports this clone. V usage is TRBV28 and J usage is TRBJ1-6; possible D gene TRBD1, 5 bases. Trimming took off 5 bases at V and 7 bases at J, with 6 bases between the two ends. Germline V gene sequence: CDR1 MDHEN, CDR2 SYDVKM. There are 12 residues in the CDR3. CDR3 in DNA: TGTGCCAGCAGTGGGGGGAATTCACCCCTCCACTTT. It encodes CASSGGNSPLHF. Complete variable domain (other parts from reference TRBV28 and TRBJ1-6): DVKVTQSSRYLVKRTGEKVFLECVQDMDHENMFWYRQDPGLGLRLIYFSYDVKMKEKGDIPEGYSVSREKKERFSLILESASTNQTSMYLCASSGGNSPLHFGNGTRLTVT.

The chain combines TRBV5-4 with TRBJ2-1, with 7 positions matching TRBD2. Germline V gene sequence: CDR1 SGHNT, CDR2 YYREEE (reference sequence). The CDR3 is 15 residues long. The V and J ends lost 3 bases and 4 bases, in that order; junction bases with no gene match: 7. The CDR3 DNA follows: TGTGCCAGCAGCTCTCCGGGACTACTTTACAATGAGCAGTTCTTC. As protein: CASSSPGLLYNEQFF. The full variable domain, its missing parts supplied by reference TRBV5-4 and TRBJ2-1, is ETGVTQSPTHLIKTRGQQVTLRCSSQSGHNTVSWYQQALGQGPQFIFQYYREEENGRGNFPPRFSGLQFPNYSSELNVNALELDDSALYLCASSSPGLLYNEQFFGPGTRLTVL.